These 15 T cell receptor beta chains came from one sample sequenced in a study of blood T cell repertoires in COVID-19. The table came from immunoSEQ multiplex PCR; TCRdb's copy has only in-frame clones and leaves some out. Among roughly 100,000 clones listed, nearly 90% were seen once. The sequenced material came from peripheral blood. These receptors came from a man aged 50-60 years with active COVID-19.

The chain links TRBV12-3 or TRBV12-4 to TRBJ1-1; maybe TRBD1 (6 bases). The CDR3 contains 13 residues. V lost 7 bases and J lost 5, with 14 bases in between. CDR3 nucleotides: TGTGCCAGCATCTCAGGGGTAGGAACTGAAGCTTTCTTT. Its protein product is CASISGVGTEAFF.

The chain carries TRBV6-5 and TRBJ2-3; 13 positions agree with TRBD2. Germline V gene data show CDR1 as MNHEY and CDR2 as SVGAGI. This CDR3 spans 15 amino acids. V was pared by 6 bases and J by 4 bases, with 4 bases of the junction left unmatched. The CDR3 region is CASSRLAGGADTQYF. The CDR3 DNA sequence: TGTGCCAGCAGCCGACTAGCGGGGGGCGCAGATACGCAGTATTTT.

The rearrangement uses TRBV12-3 or TRBV12-4 and TRBJ2-1, with 9 bases matching TRBD1. This CDR3 is 13 amino acids long. With 7 bases clipped from V and 7 bases from J, the junction kept 5 bases outside the gene matches. The DNA for the CDR3 is TGTGCCAGCACCGCCGGGACAGGGAATGAGCAGTTCTTC. Encoded protein: CASTAGTGNEQFF.

The chain has TRBV19 and TRBJ1-1; D possibly corresponds to TRBD1 (5 bases). Germline V gene lookup returns CDR1 LNHDA and CDR2 SQIVND (reference sequence). Trimming removed 7 bases at V and 4 bases at J, with 16 bases between. CDR3 length: 14 residues. The CDR3, as DNA: TGTGCCAGTATCGCGGGGGATTGGGGCACTGAAGCTTTCTTT. It specifies CASIAGDWGTEAFF.

The rearrangement joins TRBV3-1 (or the pseudogene TRBV3-2) to TRBJ1-1; 9 nucleotides line up with TRBD1. The ends lost 1 base at V and 4 bases at J; junction bases unmatched: 1. The CDR3 consists of 14 residues. Germline V gene sequence: CDR1 LGHDT, CDR2 YNNKEL (reference sequence). CDR3 coding DNA: TGTGCCAGCAGCCAAGCGACAGGGGGCACTGAAGCTTTCTTT. This encodes CASSQATGGTEAFF.

The chain employs TRBV19 and TRBJ2-1, with 13 bases aligning to TRBD2. This CDR3 region has 16 residues. Looked up from germline, CDR1 is LNHDA and CDR2 is SQIVND (reference sequence). V lost 2 bases to trimming and J lost 4 bases; unmatched junction nucleotides: 2. CDR3 DNA sequence: TGTGCCAGTAGTATAACTAGCGGGGGGGAATACAATGAGCAGTTCTTC. Translated: CASSITSGGEYNEQFF.

This chain joins TRBV23-1 and TRBJ1-2, with 11 bases lining up with TRBD1. TRBV23-1 is given ORF status, its function remaining uncertain. The CDR3 has 19 amino acids. With 7 bases clipped from V and 8 bases from J, the junction kept 24 bases outside the gene matches. CDR3 protein: CASTSFHWTGGGGTEGYTF. The CDR3 region has the DNA TGCGCCAGCACCTCATTCCATTGGACAGGGGGCGGTGGGACGGAAGGCTACACCTTC.

J is TRBJ1-1 and V is TRBV5-1, with D perhaps TRBD1 (6 bases). Germline CDR1 and CDR2: SGHRS and YFSETQ. The CDR3 runs to 14 residues. Trimming took 6 bases from V and 2 from J, leaving 14 bases between them. As DNA, the CDR3 is TGCGCCAGCAACCGCGAACAGGGCAACACTGAAGCTTTCTTT. Residues: CASNREQGNTEAFF.

The table lists this clone with a count of one. V is TRBV4-3 and J is TRBJ1-6, with 10 bases aligning to TRBD1. CDR1 is LGHNA and CDR2 is YSLEER in the germline V gene. The V segment lost 1 base and the J segment 0 bases; nucleotides outside the gene matches: 9. This CDR3 spans 20 amino acids. CDR3 DNA sequence: TGCGCCAGCAGCCAAGCCCTCCGGACAGGGGGAAGCTCCTATAATTCACCCCTCCACTTT. Protein: CASSQALRTGGSSYNSPLHF.

V gene TRBV7-2 combines with J gene TRBJ1-2; the D is unclear. The V end was cut by 1 base, the J end by 6 bases, with 18 bases between. The V gene's germline CDR1 is SGHTA and CDR2 FQGNSA. The CDR3 spans 16 residues. Here the CDR3 reads CASSLESPVSGHGYTF. The CDR3 DNA follows: TGTGCCAGCAGCTTAGAAAGCCCGGTGAGTGGGCATGGCTACACCTTC.

The J gene is TRBJ1-3, the V gene TRBV9; D ambiguous. Trimming removed 3 bases at V and 0 bases at J, with 13 bases between. CDR3 length: 16 amino acids. Germline values: CDR1 SGDLS, CDR2 YYNGEE. The CDR3 DNA follows: TGTGCCAGCAGCGCTCTCGGGCGGGACTCTGGAAACACCATATATTTT. Residues: CASSALGRDSGNTIYF.

The sample holds one count of this clone. The genes are TRBV2 and TRBJ1-1; 7 bases match TRBD1. This CDR3 has 14 amino acids. The germline V gene has CDR1 SNHLY and CDR2 FYNNEI. V shed 1 base and J 8 bases; nucleotides not matched to a gene: 7. CDR3 sequence (DNA): TGTGCCAGCAGTGAAGGACACAGGGGCGGGGAAGCTTTCTTT. Translation gives CASSEGHRGGEAFF.

The chain couples TRBV5-5 to TRBJ1-2; D is unresolved. Trimming pared 0 bases from V and 8 bases from J, leaving 11 bases between. The CDR3 is 13 residues long. Germline assignment: CDR1 SGHKS and CDR2 YYEKEE (reference sequence). CDR3 bases: TGTGCCAGCAGCTTGGTGTTACAGCGGGGCTACACCTTC. Translated, it gives CASSLVLQRGYTF.

The rearrangement uses TRBV11-2 and TRBJ2-1, with TRBD2 matching over 8 bases. Trimming removed 1 base from V and 2 bases from J; junction bases left unmatched: 1. This CDR3 has 15 residues. Germline V CDR1 and CDR2: SGHAT, FQNNGV. The CDR3 is CASSLAGGPYNEQFF. The CDR3 DNA reads as TGTGCCAGCAGCTTAGCGGGGGGGCCCTACAATGAGCAGTTCTTC.

The CDR3 loop is CAWAAGWDRGNSPLHF. The CDR3 DNA follows: TGTGCCTGGGCCGCGGGGTGGGACAGGGGGAATTCACCCCTCCACTTT. This chain uses TRBV30 with TRBJ1-6; 11 bases line up with TRBD1. The CDR3 runs 16 residues. Germline lookup yields CDR1 GTSNPN and CDR2 SVGIG (reference sequence). Trimming removed 5 bases from V and 7 bases from J; junction bases left unmatched: 10.